Shown below are 18 T cell receptor beta chains from a single sample sequenced in a study of regulatory T cells in long-lasting Graves disease. Building of the TCR beta libraries involved iRepertoire HTBI primers and Arm-PCR of CDR3 regions. TCRdb used MiXCR to reprocess the multiplex PCR reads, holding one entry per CDR3 protein. The data contain a few hundred thousand distinct CDR3 sequences, 20% to 25% of them seen just once; the ten biggest clones take up 25% to 30%. Time point meaning: persistent/refractory GD, antithyroid drugs over 5 years with positive TRAb. TCR sequences were obtained from RNA taken from PBMCs. Material: peripheral blood mononuclear cells (PBMCs), obtained when the disease was refractory, from a patient treated with antithyroid drugs. The receptors here all came from a woman between 40 and 50 years old with Graves disease.

The rearrangement uses TRBV6-1 and TRBJ1-1; 11 bases are a match to TRBD1. This CDR3 has 20 residues. V was pared by 5 bases and J by 3 bases, with 20 bases of the junction left unmatched. Germline lookup yields CDR1 MNHNS and CDR2 SASEGT. The CDR3: CASSPFPRDRGFFLDTEAFF. CDR3 sequence (DNA): TGTGCCAGCAGTCCATTCCCTCGGGACAGGGGGTTCTTTTTGGACACTGAAGCTTTCTTT.

This clonotype occurred a few times. This chain links TRBV20-1 with TRBJ1-1; D not certain. Trimming pared 0 bases from V and 0 bases from J, leaving 11 bases between. Germline lookup yields CDR1 DFQATT and CDR2 SNEGSKA (reference sequence). This CDR3 spans 15 amino acids. The CDR3 coding sequence is TGCAGTGCTAGAGACTCCAGGCAGGTGAACACTGAAGCTTTCTTT. Amino acids: CSARDSRQVNTEAFF.

This clonotype has a handful of counts. This chain connects TRBV29-1 to TRBJ1-1; the match to TRBD1 covers 7 bases. V shed 6 bases and J 7 bases; nucleotides not matched to a gene: 5. The germline V gene has CDR1 SQVTM and CDR2 ANQGSEA. The CDR3 is 11 residues long. Here the CDR3 DNA reads TGCAGCGTCCTGAGGACAGGTGAAGCTTTCTTT. Protein: CSVLRTGEAFF. The whole variable domain, remainder taken from reference TRBV29-1 and TRBJ1-1, is SAVISQKPSRDICQRGTSLTIQCQVDSQVTMMFWYRQQPGQSLTLIATANQGSEATYESGFVIDKFPISRPNLTFSTLTVSNMSPEDSSIYLCSVLRTGEAFFGQGTRLTVV.

In the case of this clonotype: This likely stems from a read error, as it lies one base from a far larger clone. The chain recombines TRBV28 with TRBJ2-5; 10 nucleotides line up with TRBD1. The assigned J gene may be wrong: the sequence end matches TRBJ2-7 better. This CDR3 is built from 14 residues. Per the germline V gene, CDR1 is MDHEN and CDR2 is SYDVKM. This chain's CDR3 is CASGPSGTGVEQYF. The DNA of the CDR3 is TGTGCCAGCGGTCCTTCCGGGACAGGGGTCGAGCAGTACTTC.

The V gene is TRBV7-9, the J gene TRBJ2-4, with D maybe TRBD1 (5 bases). V lost 5 bases and J 0 bases, leaving 26 bases between the germline ends. The CDR3 covers 20 residues. Germline V lookup: CDR1 SEHNR, CDR2 FQNEAQ (reference sequence). Here the CDR3 reads CASSPSRATRKGIAKNIQYF. DNA for the CDR3: TGTGCCAGCAGCCCGTCGCGCGCAACCAGGAAGGGGATAGCCAAAAACATTCAGTACTTC.

The chain joins TRBV20-1 to TRBJ2-7; TRBD2 matches at 7 bases. CDR1 is DFQATT and CDR2 is SNEGSKA in the germline V gene (reference sequence). With 0 bases clipped from V and 0 bases from J, the junction kept 2 bases outside the gene matches. The CDR3 consists of 14 residues. As DNA, the CDR3 is TGCAGTGCTAGAGATGGACTAGTCTCCTACGAGCAGTACTTC. It codes for CSARDGLVSYEQYF.

As for this clonotype: This may come from a read error, since a much larger clone is one base off. The chain has TRBV20-1 and TRBJ2-1; TRBD2 agrees at 13 bases. Germline values: CDR1 DFQATT, CDR2 SNEGSKA (reference sequence). The CDR3 runs 17 residues. The CDR3 region has the DNA TGCAGTGCTATCGGGACTAGCGGGATGGTAGTCTACAATGGGCAGTTCTTC. Protein product: CSAIGTSGMVVYNGQFF.

J is TRBJ1-4 and V is TRBV7-9, with D unclear. The CDR3 consists of 15 residues. The V gene lost 1 base and the J gene lost 7 bases, with 13 bases spanning the gap. From germline, CDR1 is SEHNR and CDR2 FQNEAQ (reference sequence). CDR3 sequence: CASSLGGSEGEKLFF. For the CDR3, the DNA is TGTGCCAGCAGCTTAGGAGGCAGTGAGGGTGAAAAACTGTTTTTT. Full variable domain (rest looked up from reference TRBV7-9 and TRBJ1-4): DTGVSQNPRHKITKRGQNVTFRCDPISEHNRLYWYRQTLGQGPEFLTYFQNEAQLEKSRLLSDRFSAERPKGSFSTLEIQRTEQGDSAMYLCASSLGGSEGEKLFFGSGTQLSVL.

Details on this clonotype: The junction shows a germline mismatch at one end, possibly a read error. The chain combines TRBV5-1 with TRBJ2-2; perhaps D is TRBD1 or TRBD2 (5 bases each). The CDR3 is 15 residues long. Germline V gives CDR1 SGHRS, CDR2 YFSETQ. The CDR3 region has the DNA TGCGCCGGCAGCCGGGGCGTCGGGAACACCGGGGAGCTGTTTTTT. It encodes CAGSRGVGNTGELFF.

This clonotype was detected ten times or more. V usage is TRBV6-1 and J usage is TRBJ1-1, with 9 nucleotides matching TRBD1. In germline, CDR1 is MNHNS, CDR2 SASEGT. J lost 0 bases, V lost 6 bases, and 2 bases had no gene match. The length of the CDR3 is 14 residues. Written as DNA, the CDR3 is TGTGCCAGCAGCCGGGACAGGGTGAACACTGAAGCTTTCTTT. Residues: CASSRDRVNTEAFF.

This clonotype was recorded at least ten times. The chain uses TRBV27 and TRBJ1-1; 8 bases align to TRBD1. Germline V gene lookup returns CDR1 MNHEY and CDR2 SMNVEV (reference sequence). Unmatched junction bases numbered 4, after V lost 6 bases and J lost 4 bases. This CDR3 contains 13 residues. CDR3 in amino acids: CASSGTGVTEAFF. The CDR3 DNA reads TGTGCCAGCAGCGGGACAGGAGTCACTGAAGCTTTCTTT.

V usage is TRBV5-5 and J usage is TRBJ1-2; TRBD1 matches at 10 bases. This CDR3 contains 15 residues. The germline gives CDR1 SGHKS, CDR2 YYEKEE (reference sequence). The V gene end was trimmed by 2 bases and the J gene end by 2 bases; junction bases not matched to a gene: 3. CDR3 loop: CASSFRTGGNYGYTF. DNA of the CDR3: TGTGCCAGCAGCTTTAGGACAGGGGGGAACTATGGCTACACCTTC.

The gene calls are TRBV5-1 and TRBJ2-3; 10 positions match TRBD2. After removal of 1 base from V and 3 bases from J, the junction contained 2 bases not matched to a gene. This CDR3 has 15 residues. The germline gives CDR1 SGHRS, CDR2 YFSETQ. Here the CDR3 reads CASSLSSGGTDTQYF. The CDR3 nucleotides read TGCGCCAGCAGCTTGTCTAGCGGGGGAACAGATACGCAGTATTTT.

This clonotype was found once. Given a much more abundant clone one base away, this may be a read error. The chain combines TRBV12-3 or TRBV12-4 with TRBJ2-7; TRBD2 might be the D (6 bases). With 6 bases removed from V and 1 base from J, the gap between germline ends came to 16 bases. The length of the CDR3 is 15 residues. The CDR3: CASSPRRGGSYEQYF. CDR3 coding DNA: TGTGCCAGCAGCCCAAGGAGGGGCGGTTCCTACGAGCAGTACTTC.

V gene TRBV4-1 combines with J gene TRBJ1-4; D gene ambiguous. This CDR3 contains 14 residues. The V and J ends lost 4 bases and 3 bases respectively, with 9 bases between them. CDR1 and CDR2 from the germline V gene are MGHRA and YSYEKL. DNA for the CDR3: TGCGCCAGCAGCCTAAACCCGGCTAATGAAAAACTGTTTTTT. It encodes CASSLNPANEKLFF.

The chain recombines TRBV7-9 with TRBJ2-7, with TRBD2 identical over 12 bases. V dropped 7 bases and J dropped 5; count of bases not matched to a gene: 18. This CDR3 has 18 residues. Germline values: CDR1 SEHNR, CDR2 FQNEAQ (reference sequence). The DNA for the CDR3 is TGTGCCAGCAACTTTCTAGCGGGAGGGATCTTGGGCCTTGACGAGCAGTACTTC. It yields the protein CASNFLAGGILGLDEQYF.

The DNA of the CDR3 is TGTGCCAGCAGCTCGCCTTCTTCAGGGCCCGGGGAGCTGTTTTTT. It yields the protein CASSSPSSGPGELFF. V usage is TRBV13 and J usage is TRBJ2-2, with D possibly TRBD1 on 5 matching bases. This CDR3 comprises 15 residues. V lost 4 bases to trimming and J lost 6 bases, with 15 bases between them. The V gene's germline CDR1 is PRHDT and CDR2 FYEKMQ (reference sequence).

This chain links TRBV7-8 with TRBJ2-2; D perhaps matches TRBD1 (5 bases). With 5 bases removed from V and 4 bases from J, the gap between germline ends came to 11 bases. The germline V gene has CDR1 SGHVS and CDR2 FQNEAQ. The CDR3 loop spans 14 amino acids. CDR3 sequence (DNA): TGTGCCAGCAGCCTAAAGGGGCGCACCGGGGAGCTGTTTTTT. Translated, it gives CASSLKGRTGELFF.